This T cell receptor (beta chain) appears in the sequencing data of a study of OX40 agonist ivuxolimab in advanced cancers. Study context: Allowance was made for prior anti-PD-1, anti-PD-L1 or anti-CTLA-4 therapy, and roughly 40% had some. One patient with hepatocellular carcinoma and two with cutaneous melanoma, three in all, had partial responses. Overall study findings and caveats: Averaging showed that CD8+ T cells had more expanded clones than CD4+ did.

This clone was detected only a few times. Its antigen is currently unknown. The repertoire was sequenced with immunoSEQ multiplex PCR; TCRdb's copy has only in-frame clones and lacks some. The sample shows about 8,700 clones, about 87% of them seen only once. The germline gives CDR1 SGHRS, CDR2 YFSETQ. The ends lost 4 bases at V and 5 bases at J; junction bases unmatched: 20. There are 19 residues in the CDR3. Sampling of blood occurred at baseline, cycle 4 day 1, and cycle 7 day 1. The chain carries TRBV5-1 and TRBJ2-5; 10 nucleotides agree with TRBD2. The sequence was obtained from an adult with an advanced solid tumor such as melanoma, head and neck, liver or kidney cancer. The sequencing here drew on CD4+ or CD8+ T cells sorted from blood, taken in a trial of the OX40 agonist ivuxolimab. The CDR3 DNA sequence: TGCGCCAGCAGCCTTGAAAACCCGCTCCTAGCGGGAGCCCAGGAGACCCAGTACTTC. Amino acids: CASSLENPLLAGAQETQYF. Based on the CDR3 plus reference TRBV5-1 and TRBJ2-5, the full variable domain is KAGVTQTPRYLIKTRGQQVTLSCSPISGHRSVSWYQQTPGQGLQFLFEYFSETQRNKGNFPGRFSGRQFSNSRSEMNVSTLELGDSALYLCASSLENPLLAGAQETQYFGPGTRLLVL.